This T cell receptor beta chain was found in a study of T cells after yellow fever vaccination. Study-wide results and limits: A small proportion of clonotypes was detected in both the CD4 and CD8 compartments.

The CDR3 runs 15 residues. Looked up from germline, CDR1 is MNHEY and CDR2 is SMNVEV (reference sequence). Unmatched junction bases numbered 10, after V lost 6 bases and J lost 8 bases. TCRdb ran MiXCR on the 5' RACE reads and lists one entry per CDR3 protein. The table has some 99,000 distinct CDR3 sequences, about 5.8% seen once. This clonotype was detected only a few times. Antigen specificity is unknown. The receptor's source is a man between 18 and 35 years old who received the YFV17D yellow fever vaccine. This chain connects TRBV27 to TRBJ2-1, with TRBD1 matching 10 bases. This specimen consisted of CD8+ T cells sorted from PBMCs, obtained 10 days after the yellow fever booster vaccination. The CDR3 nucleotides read TGTGCCAGCAGCCACATCGGGACAGGGGTGGATGAGCAGTTCTTC. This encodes CASSHIGTGVDEQFF.